This T cell receptor (beta chain) was recorded in a study of molecular identifiers for immune sequencing clone quantification. About the research overall: Five portions were made in replicates from RNA of 20,000 or 100,000 naive CD8 cells, and four underwent sequencing.

This clonotype was seen ten or more times. CDR1 and CDR2 (germline): GTSNPN, SVGIG (reference sequence). V shed 5 bases and J shed 2 bases, with 9 bases lying between them. The CDR3 has 13 amino acids. TCRdb re-called the PCR reads through MiXCR, storing one row per CDR3 protein. The sample contains just under 650,000 distinct CDR3 sequences, around 20% of which appear only once. Material for sequencing was naive CD8+ T cells from blood, with Jurkat cell RNA spiked in. Subset here: FACS-sorted CD8+CD4-CCR7+CD45RA+ naive T cells. This sequence joins TRBV30 and TRBJ2-2; tentative D call: TRBD2 (5 bases). The TCR originated in a human donor in good health. Some libraries in this study had Jurkat cell RNA spiked in. Here the CDR3 reads CAWRTGNTGELFF. CDR3 coding DNA: TGTGCCTGGCGAACGGGAAACACCGGGGAGCTGTTTTTT.